Below, one T cell receptor beta chain is given with its context. This sample stems from a study of shared clonotypes between healthy human individuals. Study at large: In total, the donors were two women and a few men aged 18 to 49.

CDR3 length equals 17 residues. V was pared by 4 bases and J by 7 bases, with 26 bases between. CDR1 SGHNT and CDR2 YYREEE come from the germline V gene (reference sequence). Assay runs were performed at deep level. This table comes from immunoSEQ multiplex PCR, and its TCRdb copy is limited to in-frame clones, with some not included. The sample shows 2,500,000 or so clones, 80% to 95% of them seen only once. The chain uses TRBV5-4 and TRBJ1-1; possibly TRBD1 for D (5 bases). What was sequenced was naive CD4+ T cells from PBMCs. Subset indicated: CD45RA+ positively selected. The TCR was taken from a man between 18 and 29 years old in good health. Some clones in this sample may be carry-over from other donors' samples. CDR3 sequence: CASSQDPVSRRGGEAFF. CDR3 sequence (DNA): TGTGCCAGCAGCCAAGATCCTGTGTCCAGAAGGGGCGGTGAAGCTTTCTTT.